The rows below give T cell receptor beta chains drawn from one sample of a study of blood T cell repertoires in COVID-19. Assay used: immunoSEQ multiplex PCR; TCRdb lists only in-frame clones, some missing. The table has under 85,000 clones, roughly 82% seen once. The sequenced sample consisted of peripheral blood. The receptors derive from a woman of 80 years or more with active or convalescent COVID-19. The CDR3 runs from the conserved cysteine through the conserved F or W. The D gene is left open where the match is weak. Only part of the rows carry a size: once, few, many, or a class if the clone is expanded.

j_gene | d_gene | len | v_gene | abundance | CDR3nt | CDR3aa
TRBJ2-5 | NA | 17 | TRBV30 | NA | TGTGCCTGGAGTGGACCACCACCCAGGGACATCGGAGAGACCCAGTACTTC | CAWSGPPPRDIGETQYF
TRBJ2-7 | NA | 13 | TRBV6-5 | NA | TGTGCCAGCAGGACAGGCCCTTCCTACGAGCAGTACTTC | CASRTGPSYEQYF
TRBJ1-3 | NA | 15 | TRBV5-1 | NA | TGCGCCAGCACCTTAGACATAAGCTCTGGAAACACCATATATTTT | CASTLDISSGNTIYF
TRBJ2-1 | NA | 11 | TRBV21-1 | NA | TGTGCCAGTCCCCCCGGCAATGAGCAGTTCTTC | CASPPGNEQFF
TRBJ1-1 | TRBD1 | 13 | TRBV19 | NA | TGTGCCAGTAGTTCTGGGACAGACACTGAAGCTTTCTTT | CASSSGTDTEAFF
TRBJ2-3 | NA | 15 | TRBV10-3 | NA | TGTGCCATCAGTGATGGTGGGACAACCACAGATACGCAGTATTTT | CAISDGGTTTDTQYF
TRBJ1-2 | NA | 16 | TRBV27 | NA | TGTGCCAGCAGTAAAGAAGTAGCCGAACCTTTAACGGGCTACACCTTC | CASSKEVAEPLTGYTF
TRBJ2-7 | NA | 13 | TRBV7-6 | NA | TGTGCCAGCAGTTATCACCAGGGTTGGGAGCAGTACTTC | CASSYHQGWEQYF
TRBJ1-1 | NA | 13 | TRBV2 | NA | TGTGCCAGCATGAGGGTGATGAACACTGAAGCTTTCTTT | CASMRVMNTEAFF
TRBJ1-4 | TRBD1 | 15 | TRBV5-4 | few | TGTGCCAGCAGTCCCGACAGGGACTCTAATGAAAAACTGTTTTTT | CASSPDRDSNEKLFF
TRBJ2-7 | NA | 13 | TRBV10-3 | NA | TGTGCCATCAGTCTAAGTTCCGGGTACGAGCAGTACTTC | CAISLSSGYEQYF
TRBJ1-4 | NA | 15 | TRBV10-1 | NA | TGCGCCAGCAGGGTCCGGGACACGGATAATGAAAAACTGTTTTTT | CASRVRDTDNEKLFF
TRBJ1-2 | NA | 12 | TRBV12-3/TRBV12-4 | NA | TGTGCCAGCACTCAGGGGAGCTATGGCTACACCTTC | CASTQGSYGYTF
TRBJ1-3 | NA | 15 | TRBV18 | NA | TGTGCCAGCTCACCAGCTGGGGCAGGTGGAAACACCATATATTTT | CASSPAGAGGNTIYF
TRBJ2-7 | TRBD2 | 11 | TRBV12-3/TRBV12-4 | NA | TGTGCCAGCAGTGGAGGGACTACGGAGTACTTC | CASSGGTTEYF
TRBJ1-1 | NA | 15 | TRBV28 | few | TGTGCCAGCAGTAGCCCAGGGAACGTCAACACTGAAGCTTTCTTT | CASSSPGNVNTEAFF
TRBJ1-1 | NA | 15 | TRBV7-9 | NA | TGTGCCAGCAGCCCGCCCGACAGTCCCGCAATTGAAGCTTTCTTT | CASSPPDSPAIEAFF
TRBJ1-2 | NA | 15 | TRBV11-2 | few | TGTGCCAGCAGCTTCTCAAAAGGGACAACCTATGGCTACACCTTC | CASSFSKGTTYGYTF
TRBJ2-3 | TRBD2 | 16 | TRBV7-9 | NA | TGTGCCAGCGCTCCTAGCGGGGGGTTGGACACAGATACGCAGTATTTT | CASAPSGGLDTDTQYF
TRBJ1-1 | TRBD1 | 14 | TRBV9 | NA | TGTGCCAGCAGTTGGACAGGGAGTAGCACTGAAGCTTTCTTT | CASSWTGSSTEAFF
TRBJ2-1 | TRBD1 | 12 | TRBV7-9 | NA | TGTGCCAGCAGGCAAACAGGGGATGAGCAGTTCTTC | CASRQTGDEQFF
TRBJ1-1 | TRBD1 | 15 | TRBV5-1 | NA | TGCGCCAGCAGCTGGGGACAGACGAGGAACACTGAAGCTTTCTTT | CASSWGQTRNTEAFF
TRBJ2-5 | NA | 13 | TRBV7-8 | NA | TGTGCCAGCACAAACCTATCAGGGGAGACCCAGTACTTC | CASTNLSGETQYF
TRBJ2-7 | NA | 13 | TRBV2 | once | TGTGCCAGCAGTGAATTTGTGACAACCGAGCAGTACTTC | CASSEFVTTEQYF
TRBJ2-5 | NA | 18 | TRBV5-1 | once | TGCGCCAGCAGCCTACTCCCGAGGGGGGGGCAGATTGGAGAGACCCAGTACTTC | CASSLLPRGGQIGETQYF
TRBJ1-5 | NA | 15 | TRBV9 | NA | TGTGCCAGCAGCGTAGAAAGGGGTGGCAATCAGCCCCAGCATTTT | CASSVERGGNQPQHF
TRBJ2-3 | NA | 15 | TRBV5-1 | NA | TGCGCCAGCAGACTTACAGGGTACGGCACAGATACGCAGTATTTT | CASRLTGYGTDTQYF
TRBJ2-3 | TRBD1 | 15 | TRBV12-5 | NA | TGTGCTAGTGGCCGGGACAGGGGATACACAGATACGCAGTATTTT | CASGRDRGYTDTQYF
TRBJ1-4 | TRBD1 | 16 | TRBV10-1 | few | TGCGCCAGCAGTGAGTCTCCGGGACAGGGAGATGAAAAACTGTTTTTT | CASSESPGQGDEKLFF
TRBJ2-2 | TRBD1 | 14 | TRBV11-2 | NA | TGTGCCAGCAGCTGGGACAGGAACACCGGGGAGCTGTTTTTT | CASSWDRNTGELFF
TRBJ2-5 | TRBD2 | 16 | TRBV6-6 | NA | TGTGCCAGCAGTCGAAGCGGGGGGGCAGTTCGAGAGACCCAGTACTTC | CASSRSGGAVRETQYF
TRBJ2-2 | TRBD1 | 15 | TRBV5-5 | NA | TGTGCCAGCAGCTTTACAAGGGGGCCGGGCGGGGAGCTGTTTTTT | CASSFTRGPGGELFF
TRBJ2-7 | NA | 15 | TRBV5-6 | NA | TGTGCCAGCAGTCGAGATACAGGGAACAACTACGAGCAGTACTTC | CASSRDTGNNYEQYF